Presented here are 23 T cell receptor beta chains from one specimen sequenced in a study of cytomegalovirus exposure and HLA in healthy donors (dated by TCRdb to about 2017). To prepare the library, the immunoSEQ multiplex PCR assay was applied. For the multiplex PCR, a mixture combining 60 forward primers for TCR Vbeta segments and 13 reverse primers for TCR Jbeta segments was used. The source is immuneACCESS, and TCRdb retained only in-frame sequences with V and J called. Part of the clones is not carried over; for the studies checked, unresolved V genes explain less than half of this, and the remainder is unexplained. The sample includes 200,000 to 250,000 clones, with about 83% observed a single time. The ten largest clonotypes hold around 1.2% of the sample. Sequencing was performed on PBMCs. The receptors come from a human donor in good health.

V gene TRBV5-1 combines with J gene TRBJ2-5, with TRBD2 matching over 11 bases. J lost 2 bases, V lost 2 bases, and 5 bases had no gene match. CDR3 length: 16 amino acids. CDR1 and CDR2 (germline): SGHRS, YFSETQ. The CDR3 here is CASSFRTSGGQETQYF. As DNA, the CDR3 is TGCGCCAGCAGCTTTCGTACTAGCGGGGGTCAAGAGACCCAGTACTTC.

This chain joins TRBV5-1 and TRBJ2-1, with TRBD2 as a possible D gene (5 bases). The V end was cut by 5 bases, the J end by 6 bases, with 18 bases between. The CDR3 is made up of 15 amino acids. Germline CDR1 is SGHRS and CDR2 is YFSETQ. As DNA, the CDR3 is TGCGCCAGCAGTCCCGGCGTTAGCGTGGGCAATGAGCAGTTCTTC. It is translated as CASSPGVSVGNEQFF.

CDR3 in amino acids: CASSYIQINTGELFF. The CDR3 bases are TGTGCCAGCAGTTACATACAAATAAACACCGGGGAGCTGTTTTTT. This rearrangement joins TRBV6-5 to TRBJ2-2; unclear D gene. V was pared by 2 bases and J by 2 bases, with 9 bases between. The CDR3 sequence is 15 residues long. Germline V gives CDR1 MNHEY, CDR2 SVGAGI.

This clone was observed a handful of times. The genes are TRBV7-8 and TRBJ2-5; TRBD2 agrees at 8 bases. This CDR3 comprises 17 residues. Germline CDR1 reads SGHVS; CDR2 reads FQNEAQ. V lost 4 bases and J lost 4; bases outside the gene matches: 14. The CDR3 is CASSSLGASGSRETQYF. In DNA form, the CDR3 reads TGTGCCAGCAGCTCGCTGGGGGCTAGCGGGTCTAGAGAGACCCAGTACTTC. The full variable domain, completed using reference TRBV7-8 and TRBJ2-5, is GAGVSQSPRYKVAKRGQDVALRCDPISGHVSLFWYQQALGQGPEFLTYFQNEAQLDKSGLPSDRFFAERPEGSVSTLKIQRTQQEDSAVYLCASSSLGASGSRETQYFGPGTRLLVL.

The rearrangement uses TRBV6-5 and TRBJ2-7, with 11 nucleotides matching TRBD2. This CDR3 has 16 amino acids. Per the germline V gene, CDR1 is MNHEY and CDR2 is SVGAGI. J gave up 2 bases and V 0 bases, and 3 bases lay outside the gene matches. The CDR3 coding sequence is TGTGCCAGCAGTTACTCACTAGCGGGGGATACCTACGAGCAGTACTTC. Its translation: CASSYSLAGDTYEQYF.

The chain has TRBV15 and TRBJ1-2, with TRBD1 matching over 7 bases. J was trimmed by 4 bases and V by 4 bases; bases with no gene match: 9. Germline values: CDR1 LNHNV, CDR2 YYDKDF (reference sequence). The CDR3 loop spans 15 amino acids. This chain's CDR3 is CATSIRQGLSYGYTF. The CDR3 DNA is TGTGCCACCAGCATAAGACAGGGACTGAGCTATGGCTACACCTTC.

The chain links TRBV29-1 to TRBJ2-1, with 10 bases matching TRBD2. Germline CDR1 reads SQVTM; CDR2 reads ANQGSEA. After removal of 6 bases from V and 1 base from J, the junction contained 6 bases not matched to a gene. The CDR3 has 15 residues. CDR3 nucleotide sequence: TGCAGCGTGTCACTAGCGGGGATTTCCTACAATGAGCAGTTCTTC. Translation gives CSVSLAGISYNEQFF.

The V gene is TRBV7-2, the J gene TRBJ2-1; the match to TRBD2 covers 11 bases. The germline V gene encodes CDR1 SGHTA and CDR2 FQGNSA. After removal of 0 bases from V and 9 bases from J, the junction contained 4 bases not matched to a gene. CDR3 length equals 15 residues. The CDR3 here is CASSLALAGGGEQFF. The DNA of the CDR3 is TGTGCCAGCAGCTTAGCTCTAGCGGGAGGCGGTGAGCAGTTCTTC.

DNA for the CDR3: TGTGCCAGTAAAAGGGGCCAGGAGTCGGTTGGCTACACCTTC. It codes for CASKRGQESVGYTF. The chain recombines TRBV19 with TRBJ1-2, with a possible D match to TRBD1 (5 bases). The CDR3 extends over 14 amino acids. With 7 bases removed from V and 7 bases from J, the gap between germline ends came to 19 bases. Germline CDR1 is LNHDA and CDR2 is SQIVND (reference sequence).

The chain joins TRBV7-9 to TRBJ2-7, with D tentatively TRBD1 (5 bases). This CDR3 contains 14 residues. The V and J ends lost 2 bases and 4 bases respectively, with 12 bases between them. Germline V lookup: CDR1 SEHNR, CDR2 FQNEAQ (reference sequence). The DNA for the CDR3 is TGTGCCAGCAGCTTAAGTGGGGCCCTGTACGAGCAGTACTTC. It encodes CASSLSGALYEQYF.

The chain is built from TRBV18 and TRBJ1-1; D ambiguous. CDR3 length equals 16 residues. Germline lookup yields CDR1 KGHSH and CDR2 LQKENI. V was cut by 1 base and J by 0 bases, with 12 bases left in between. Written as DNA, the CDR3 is TGTGCCAGCTCACCACGCCCGGTTCCCCTGAACACTGAAGCTTTCTTT. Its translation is CASSPRPVPLNTEAFF. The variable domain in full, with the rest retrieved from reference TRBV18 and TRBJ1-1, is NAGVMQNPRHLVRRRGQEARLRCSPMKGHSHVYWYRQLPEEGLKFMVYLQKENIIDESGMPKERFSAEFPKEGPSILRIQQVVRGDSAAYFCASSPRPVPLNTEAFFGQGTRLTVV.

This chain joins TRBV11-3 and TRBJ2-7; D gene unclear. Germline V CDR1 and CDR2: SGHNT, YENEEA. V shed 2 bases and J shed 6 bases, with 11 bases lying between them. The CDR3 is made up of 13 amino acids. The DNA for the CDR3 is TGTGCCAGCAGCTTAACCCGCTACAGCGAGCAGTACTTC. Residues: CASSLTRYSEQYF.

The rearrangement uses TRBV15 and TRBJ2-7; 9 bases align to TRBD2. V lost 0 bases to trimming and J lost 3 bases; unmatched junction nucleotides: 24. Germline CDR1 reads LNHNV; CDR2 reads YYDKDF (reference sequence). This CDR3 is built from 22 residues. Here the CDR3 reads CATSRDKHHGSGRPREDYEQYF. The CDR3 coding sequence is TGTGCCACCAGCAGAGATAAGCATCATGGGAGCGGGAGGCCCCGGGAGGACTACGAGCAGTACTTC. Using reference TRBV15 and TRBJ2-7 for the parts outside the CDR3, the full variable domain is DAMVIQNPRYQVTQFGKPVTLSCSQTLNHNVMYWYQQKSSQAPKLLFHYYDKDFNNEADTPDNFQSRRPNTSFCFLDIRSPGLGDTAMYLCATSRDKHHGSGRPREDYEQYFGPGTRLTVT.

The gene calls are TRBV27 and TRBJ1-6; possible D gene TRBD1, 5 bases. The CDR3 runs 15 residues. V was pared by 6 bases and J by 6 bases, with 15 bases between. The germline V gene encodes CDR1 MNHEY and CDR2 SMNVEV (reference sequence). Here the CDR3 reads CASSWAGVGNSPLHF. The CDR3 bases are TGTGCCAGCAGCTGGGCGGGGGTTGGTAATTCACCCCTCCACTTT.

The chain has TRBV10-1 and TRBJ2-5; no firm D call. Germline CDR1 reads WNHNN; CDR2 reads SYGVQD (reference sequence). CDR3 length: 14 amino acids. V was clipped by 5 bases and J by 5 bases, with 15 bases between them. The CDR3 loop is CASSPTRLGETQYF. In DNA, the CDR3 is TGCGCCAGCAGTCCTACGCGACTCGGGGAGACCCAGTACTTC.

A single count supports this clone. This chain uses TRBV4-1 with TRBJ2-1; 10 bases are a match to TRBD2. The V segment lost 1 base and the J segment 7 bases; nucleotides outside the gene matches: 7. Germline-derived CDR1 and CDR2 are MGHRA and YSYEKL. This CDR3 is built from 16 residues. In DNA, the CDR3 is TGCGCCAGCAGCCAAGGAGGACTAGCGGATACAAATGAGCAGTTCTTC. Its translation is CASSQGGLADTNEQFF.

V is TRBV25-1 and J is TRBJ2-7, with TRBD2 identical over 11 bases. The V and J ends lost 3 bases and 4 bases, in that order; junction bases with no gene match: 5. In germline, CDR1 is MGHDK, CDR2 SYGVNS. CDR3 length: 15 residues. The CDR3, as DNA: TGTGCCAGCAGTGACCCTACTAGCGGGAGATACGAGCAGTACTTC. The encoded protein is CASSDPTSGRYEQYF.

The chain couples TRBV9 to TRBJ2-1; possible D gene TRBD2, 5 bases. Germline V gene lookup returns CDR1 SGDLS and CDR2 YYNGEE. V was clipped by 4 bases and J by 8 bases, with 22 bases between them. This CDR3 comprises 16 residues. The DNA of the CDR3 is TGTGCCAGCAGCATGACTACAGCCGTACTAGAACATGAGCAGTTCTTC. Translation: CASSMTTAVLEHEQFF.

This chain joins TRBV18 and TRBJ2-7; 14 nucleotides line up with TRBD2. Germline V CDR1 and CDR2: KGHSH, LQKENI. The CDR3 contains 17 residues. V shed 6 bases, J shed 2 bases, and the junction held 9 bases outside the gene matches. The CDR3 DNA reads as TGTGCCAGCTCTAGGGGACTAGCGGGAGTCCCAACCTACGAGCAGTACTTC. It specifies CASSRGLAGVPTYEQYF.

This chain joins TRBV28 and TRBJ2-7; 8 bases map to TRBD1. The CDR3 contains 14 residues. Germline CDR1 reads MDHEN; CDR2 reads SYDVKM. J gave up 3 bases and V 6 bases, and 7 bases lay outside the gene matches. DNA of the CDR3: TGTGCCAGCAGACGACCAGGGGGCGGCTACGAGCAGTACTTC. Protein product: CASRRPGGGYEQYF. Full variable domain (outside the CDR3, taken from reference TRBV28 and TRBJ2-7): DVKVTQSSRYLVKRTGEKVFLECVQDMDHENMFWYRQDPGLGLRLIYFSYDVKMKEKGDIPEGYSVSREKKERFSLILESASTNQTSMYLCASRRPGGGYEQYFGPGTRLTVT.

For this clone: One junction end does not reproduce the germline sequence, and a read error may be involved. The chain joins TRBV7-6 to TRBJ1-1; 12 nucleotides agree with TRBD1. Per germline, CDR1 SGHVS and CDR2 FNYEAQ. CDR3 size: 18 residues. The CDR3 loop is CTSSSTGTGGRGGTEAFF. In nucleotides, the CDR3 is TGTACCAGCAGCTCCACCGGGACAGGGGGCCGGGGGGGCACTGAAGCTTTCTTT.

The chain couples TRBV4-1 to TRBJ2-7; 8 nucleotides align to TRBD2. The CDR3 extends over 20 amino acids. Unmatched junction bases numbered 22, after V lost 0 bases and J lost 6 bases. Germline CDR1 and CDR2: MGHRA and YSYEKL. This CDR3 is CASSQEVPVSFLAGRVEQYF. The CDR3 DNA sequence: TGCGCCAGCAGCCAAGAAGTCCCTGTGAGTTTTTTAGCGGGGAGAGTCGAGCAGTACTTC.

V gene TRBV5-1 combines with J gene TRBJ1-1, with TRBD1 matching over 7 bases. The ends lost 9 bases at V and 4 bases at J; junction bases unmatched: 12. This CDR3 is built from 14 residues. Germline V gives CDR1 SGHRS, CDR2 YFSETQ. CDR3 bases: TGCGCCACAAACCCCGACAGGGAAGGCACTGAAGCTTTCTTT. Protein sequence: CATNPDREGTEAFF.